The 31 T cell receptor beta chains presented below share a single source sample, sequenced in a study of blood T cell repertoires in COVID-19. Assay: immunoSEQ multiplex PCR; the TCRdb copy retains only in-frame clones and omits some. The sample lists roughly 200,000 clones; about 88% were seen once. The sequencing input was peripheral blood. Receptors were obtained from a man in his fifties or sixties with COVID-19, enrolled during active disease.

The chain employs TRBV29-1 and TRBJ2-3; TRBD2 matches at 10 bases. The J segment lost 0 bases and the V segment lost 8 bases, leaving 5 bases of the junction unmatched. The CDR3 is 14 amino acids. Germline CDR1 is SQVTM and CDR2 is ANQGSEA. This CDR3 is CSTLAGGSTDTQYF. The CDR3 bases are TGCAGCACGTTAGCGGGGGGTAGCACAGATACGCAGTATTTT.

This clone was seen a handful of times. The chain combines TRBV11-2 with TRBJ2-1, with 10 bases matching TRBD2. J gave up 5 bases and V 5 bases, and 9 bases lay outside the gene matches. This CDR3 contains 16 residues. CDR1 is SGHAT, CDR2 FQNNGV, per germline. As DNA, the CDR3 is TGTGCCAGCAGCCCTAGACTAGCGGGCTTCCACAATGAGCAGTTCTTC. The encoded protein is CASSPRLAGFHNEQFF.

This sequence joins TRBV7-2 and TRBJ2-7, with D maybe TRBD2 (6 bases). The CDR3 is 17 amino acids. V was cut by 1 base and J by 6 bases, with 22 bases left in between. The germline V gene has CDR1 SGHTA and CDR2 FQGNSA. The CDR3 DNA sequence: TGTGCCAGCAGCTTAGGCCCCGGGGGTGGCGCCAACGGCGAGCAGTACTTC. This gives the protein CASSLGPGGGANGEQYF.

The chain is built from TRBV5-1 and TRBJ1-1, with D unclear. Trimming left V 3 bases short and J 1 base short, with 10 bases between. Germline V gene lookup returns CDR1 SGHRS and CDR2 YFSETQ. The CDR3 is made up of 14 amino acids. Written as DNA, the CDR3 is TGCGCCAGCAGCTACCCCCGGGAGAACACTGAAGCTTTCTTT. It encodes CASSYPRENTEAFF.

The chain couples TRBV5-8 to TRBJ2-1; 7 bases line up with TRBD2. Losses at the gene ends were 0 bases for V and 5 bases for J; bases not matched to a gene: 8. The CDR3 has 16 amino acids. Germline loops: CDR1 SGHTS, CDR2 YDEGEE. Here the CDR3 reads CASSLGFPSGHNEQFF. The CDR3 DNA reads as TGTGCCAGCAGCTTGGGGTTTCCTAGCGGACACAATGAGCAGTTCTTC.

V gene TRBV7-2 combines with J gene TRBJ2-1, with TRBD1 matching 9 bases. The CDR3 has 15 amino acids. The germline gives CDR1 SGHTA, CDR2 FQGNSA. The V segment lost 3 bases and the J segment 3 bases; nucleotides outside the gene matches: 3. The CDR3 sequence: CASSFDRGSYNEQFF. In nucleotides, the CDR3 is TGTGCCAGCAGCTTTGACAGGGGGAGCTACAATGAGCAGTTCTTC.

The chain recombines TRBV7-9 with TRBJ2-4, with 8 bases matching TRBD2. This CDR3 spans 15 amino acids. Germline CDR1 reads SEHNR; CDR2 reads FQNEAQ (reference sequence). V shed 0 bases, J shed 9 bases, and the junction held 7 bases outside the gene matches. CDR3 coding DNA: TGTGCCAGCAGCTTAGCGACGGGAGGGCCGGGCATTCAGTACTTC. It encodes CASSLATGGPGIQYF. The full variable domain, rest sourced from reference TRBV7-9 and TRBJ2-4, is DTGVSQNPRHKITKRGQNVTFRCDPISEHNRLYWYRQTLGQGPEFLTYFQNEAQLEKSRLLSDRFSAERPKGSFSTLEIQRTEQGDSAMYLCASSLATGGPGIQYFGAGTRLSVL.

This chain joins TRBV7-9 and TRBJ2-7, with 9 bases that match TRBD1. J was trimmed by 5 bases and V by 4 bases; bases with no gene match: 6. CDR3 length: 14 residues. Germline V CDR1 and CDR2: SEHNR, FQNEAQ (reference sequence). The CDR3 sequence is CASSSGTGINEQYF. In DNA form, the CDR3 reads TGTGCCAGCAGCTCCGGGACAGGGATTAACGAGCAGTACTTC.

This clone was found a few times. This chain links TRBV11-2 with TRBJ1-6; weak D call: TRBD1 (6 bases). The CDR3 totals 14 residues. CDR1 and CDR2 (germline): SGHAT, FQNNGV. Trimming cost V 2 bases and J 7 bases, with 9 bases left between them. The chain's CDR3 is CASSLRQVNSPLHF. The CDR3 nucleotides are TGTGCCAGCAGCTTACGACAGGTCAATTCACCCCTCCACTTT.

V and J are TRBV28 and TRBJ2-7; 9 nucleotides line up with TRBD1. Germline assignment: CDR1 MDHEN and CDR2 SYDVKM. Trimming removed 4 bases from V and 7 bases from J; junction bases left unmatched: 5. CDR3 length: 13 residues. The CDR3 is CASSSGDREEQYF. The CDR3 nucleotides are TGTGCCAGCAGTTCCGGGGACAGGGAAGAGCAGTACTTC.

This sequence joins TRBV5-1 and TRBJ2-5; D is perhaps TRBD1 (6 bases). The germline V gene encodes CDR1 SGHRS and CDR2 YFSETQ. The V and J ends lost 7 bases and 5 bases respectively, with 21 bases between them. The CDR3 length is 15 residues. The CDR3 nucleotides are TGCGCCAGCCGTACCTGGGACATACAATGGGAGACCCAGTACTTC. Translating it yields CASRTWDIQWETQYF. The variable domain in full, with the rest retrieved from reference TRBV5-1 and TRBJ2-5, is KAGVTQTPRYLIKTRGQQVTLSCSPISGHRSVSWYQQTPGQGLQFLFEYFSETQRNKGNFPGRFSGRQFSNSRSEMNVSTLELGDSALYLCASRTWDIQWETQYFGPGTRLLVL.

This chain connects TRBV28 to TRBJ1-4; D perhaps matches TRBD1 (5 bases). This CDR3 region has 14 residues. V lost 6 bases and J lost 7, with 15 bases in between. Looked up from germline, CDR1 is MDHEN and CDR2 is SYDVKM. In nucleotides, the CDR3 is TGTGCCAGCAGCGAGGAGGGGATTCGTGAAAAACTGTTTTTT. Residues: CASSEEGIREKLFF.

The V gene is TRBV7-8, the J gene TRBJ2-3, with D possibly being TRBD2 (6 bases). This CDR3 is 15 amino acids long. The germline CDR1 and CDR2 sequences are SGHVS and FQNEAQ. Trimming left V 1 base short and J 4 bases short, with 12 bases between. The CDR3, as DNA: TGTGCCAGCAGCTTAGTATACGGGAGCGCAGATACGCAGTATTTT. It is translated as CASSLVYGSADTQYF.

The chain recombines TRBV18 with TRBJ2-5; tentative D call: TRBD1 (5 bases). With 0 bases removed from V and 5 bases from J, the gap between germline ends came to 7 bases. The CDR3 totals 13 residues. Per the germline V gene, CDR1 is KGHSH and CDR2 is LQKENI. The CDR3 DNA reads TGTGCCAGCTCACCACCCTCAGGGGAGACCCAGTACTTC. Its translation: CASSPPSGETQYF. Variable domain in full (rest from reference TRBV18 and TRBJ2-5): NAGVMQNPRHLVRRRGQEARLRCSPMKGHSHVYWYRQLPEEGLKFMVYLQKENIIDESGMPKERFSAEFPKEGPSILRIQQVVRGDSAAYFCASSPPSGETQYFGPGTRLLVL.

This clone was detected a few times. The rearrangement links TRBV18 to TRBJ2-7; TRBD1 matches 9 bases. Germline V gene lookup returns CDR1 KGHSH and CDR2 LQKENI. The J segment lost 0 bases and the V segment lost 5 bases, leaving 8 bases of the junction unmatched. CDR3 length: 16 residues. CDR3 amino acids: CASSVYGTGNSYEQYF. In nucleotides, the CDR3 is TGTGCCAGCTCAGTCTACGGGACAGGGAACTCCTACGAGCAGTACTTC. Together with reference TRBV18 and TRBJ2-7, the CDR3 gives the full variable domain: NAGVMQNPRHLVRRRGQEARLRCSPMKGHSHVYWYRQLPEEGLKFMVYLQKENIIDESGMPKERFSAEFPKEGPSILRIQQVVRGDSAAYFCASSVYGTGNSYEQYFGPGTRLTVT.

This sequence joins TRBV7-9 and TRBJ2-7; 14 bases line up with TRBD2. With V trimmed by 1 base and J by 0 bases, 5 bases remained unmatched. Germline loops: CDR1 SEHNR, CDR2 FQNEAQ (reference sequence). This CDR3 comprises 18 residues. CDR3 in DNA: TGTGCCAGCAGCTTAGGGACTAGCGGGGGGACAATCTCCTACGAGCAGTACTTC. This encodes CASSLGTSGGTISYEQYF.

This chain links TRBV3-1 (or the pseudogene TRBV3-2) with TRBJ1-2; 7 nucleotides align to TRBD1. J gave up 7 bases and V 1 base, and 12 bases lay outside the gene matches. CDR1 is LGHDT and CDR2 is YNNKEL in the germline V gene (reference sequence). CDR3 size: 16 residues. CDR3 nucleotides: TGTGCCAGCAGCCAAGTCTGGGACAGCGACGCATCTGGCTACACCTTC. As protein: CASSQVWDSDASGYTF.

The chain has TRBV28 and TRBJ1-5, with D perhaps matching TRBD1 (6 bases). In germline, CDR1 is MDHEN, CDR2 SYDVKM. The CDR3 loop spans 14 amino acids. With 2 bases removed from V and 4 bases from J, the gap between germline ends came to 9 bases. CDR3 bases: TGTGCCAGCAGTTTAGCGGGGGCAAATCAGCCCCAGCATTTT. This gives the protein CASSLAGANQPQHF.

Remarks on this clone: The DNA is omitted, as the CDR3 cannot be located on it reliably, and the CDR3 follows TCRdb's listing. The V and J genes are TRBV18 and TRBJ1-1; TRBD1 is the table's D call, not checked against the DNA. Germline V gene data show CDR1 as KGHSH and CDR2 as LQKENI. Including both end residues, the CDR3 is 18 amino acids long. The CDR3: CASSPPGTGFGAGTEAFF.

The DNA of the CDR3 is TGTGCCAGTAGTATAGCATCACAGAACACCGGGGAGCTGTTTTTT. The encoded protein is CASSIASQNTGELFF. This chain uses TRBV19 with TRBJ2-2; unclear D gene. The CDR3 runs 15 residues. CDR1 is LNHDA, CDR2 SQIVND, per germline (reference sequence). V dropped 1 base and J dropped 1 base, with 7 bases sitting between them.

CDR3 in DNA: TGTGCCAGCAGTTCGGACACAATCAATCAGCCCCAGCATTTT. It codes for CASSSDTINQPQHF. The chain uses TRBV25-1 and TRBJ1-5, with D maybe TRBD1 (5 bases). CDR1 and CDR2 (germline): MGHDK, SYGVNS. V was cut by 5 bases and J by 3 bases, with 11 bases left in between. The CDR3 is made up of 14 amino acids.

This clone was recorded only once. This chain uses TRBV5-4 with TRBJ1-1, with TRBD1 identical over 7 bases. The CDR3 is 15 amino acids. V dropped 3 bases and J dropped 0; count of bases not matched to a gene: 5. Germline-derived CDR1 and CDR2 are SGHNT and YYREEE (reference sequence). CDR3 sequence reads: CASSSVQGMNTEAFF. The DNA of the CDR3 is TGTGCCAGCAGCTCAGTACAGGGGATGAACACTGAAGCTTTCTTT.

Remarks on this clone: The identical CDR3 is also encoded by other nucleotide sequences in the sample. The CDR3 loop is CASSLGGASTDTQYF. The CDR3, as DNA: TGTGCCAGCAGCTTGGGCGGGGCTAGCACAGATACGCAGTATTTT. The gene calls are TRBV5-4 and TRBJ2-3; the D gene is possibly TRBD2 (6 bases). This CDR3 has 15 amino acids. Germline CDR1 reads SGHNT; CDR2 reads YYREEE (reference sequence). V shed 0 bases and J shed 0 bases, with 8 bases lying between them.

V and J are TRBV29-1 and TRBJ1-1, with a possible D match to TRBD1 (6 bases). Germline loops: CDR1 SQVTM, CDR2 ANQGSEA. Trimming cost V 6 bases and J 3 bases, with 11 bases left between them. The length of the CDR3 is 12 residues. The CDR3 region has the DNA TGCAGCGTCTACAGGGACGACACTGAAGCTTTCTTT. This codes for CSVYRDDTEAFF.

This rearrangement joins TRBV28 to TRBJ1-2, with 7 bases aligning to TRBD1. The germline CDR1 and CDR2 sequences are MDHEN and SYDVKM. The CDR3 runs to 14 residues. J gave up 8 bases and V 3 bases, and 9 bases lay outside the gene matches. The CDR3 sequence: CASSLTGLFGGYTF. CDR3 coding DNA: TGTGCCAGCAGTTTGACAGGGTTGTTTGGGGGCTACACCTTC.

The chain uses TRBV28 and TRBJ2-4; 9 positions match TRBD1. The CDR3 sequence is 13 residues long. Per germline, CDR1 MDHEN and CDR2 SYDVKM. The V and J ends lost 6 bases and 7 bases, in that order; junction bases with no gene match: 4. CDR3 sequence (DNA): TGTGCCAGCAGGACAGGGGGTATGAACATTCAGTACTTC. It translates to CASRTGGMNIQYF.

The chain carries TRBV6-1 and TRBJ2-3; D not certain. The CDR3 contains 14 residues. V was shortened by 1 base and J by 2 bases, with 7 bases between the two germline ends. The germline CDR1 and CDR2 sequences are MNHNS and SASEGT. As DNA, the CDR3 is TGTGCCAGCAGTGAAGTGAGCGCCACAGATACGCAGTATTTT. Translated: CASSEVSATDTQYF.

This clone was observed once. This chain connects TRBV7-8 to TRBJ2-3; 11 positions agree with TRBD2. The CDR3 has 16 residues. V shed 4 bases, J shed 4 bases, and the junction held 7 bases outside the gene matches. Germline CDR1 SGHVS, CDR2 FQNEAQ. The CDR3 is CASSSGSGGGPDTQYF. Written as DNA, the CDR3 is TGTGCCAGCAGCTCAGGTAGCGGGGGGGGCCCAGATACGCAGTATTTT.

The chain links TRBV6-2 or TRBV6-3 to TRBJ1-1; no reliable D call. Germline lookup yields CDR1 MNHEY and CDR2 SVGEGT. The CDR3 is made up of 15 amino acids. V lost 0 bases to trimming and J lost 5 bases, with 13 bases between them. The CDR3 loop reads CASSYSGRATTEAFF. The CDR3 DNA follows: TGTGCCAGCAGTTACTCAGGGAGAGCGACTACTGAAGCTTTCTTT.

V gene TRBV29-1 combines with J gene TRBJ2-5; 8 nucleotides match TRBD1. The germline V gene encodes CDR1 SQVTM and CDR2 ANQGSEA. The CDR3 covers 13 residues. Trimming cost V 7 bases and J 5 bases; bases outside gene matches: 9. CDR3 bases: TGCAGCGCACTCCAGGGGGCGCGGGAGACCCAGTACTTC. Its protein product is CSALQGARETQYF.

The chain has TRBV30 and TRBJ1-3; D not certain. This CDR3 spans 14 amino acids. Germline-derived CDR1 and CDR2 are GTSNPN and SVGIG (reference sequence). V dropped 2 bases and J dropped 2 bases, with 10 bases sitting between them. The CDR3 DNA sequence: TGTGCCTGGAGTCCGCGGCGGGCTGGAAACACCATATATTTT. Its translation: CAWSPRRAGNTIYF.